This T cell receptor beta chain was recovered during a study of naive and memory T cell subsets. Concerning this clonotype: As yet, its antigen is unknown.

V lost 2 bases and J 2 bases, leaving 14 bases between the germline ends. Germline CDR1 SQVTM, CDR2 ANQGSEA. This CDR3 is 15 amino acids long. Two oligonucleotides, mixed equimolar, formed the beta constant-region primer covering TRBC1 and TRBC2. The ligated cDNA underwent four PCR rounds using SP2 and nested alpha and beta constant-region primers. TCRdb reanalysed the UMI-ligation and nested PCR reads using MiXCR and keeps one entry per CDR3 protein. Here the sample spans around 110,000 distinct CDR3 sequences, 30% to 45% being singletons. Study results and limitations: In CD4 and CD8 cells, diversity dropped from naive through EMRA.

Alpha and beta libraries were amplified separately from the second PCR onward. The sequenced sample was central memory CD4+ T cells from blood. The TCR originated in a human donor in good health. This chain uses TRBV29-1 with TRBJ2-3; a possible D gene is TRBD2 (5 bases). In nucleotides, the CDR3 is TGCAGCGTTGAACGGGAAGGAATAGTCACAGATACGCAGTATTTT. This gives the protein CSVEREGIVTDTQYF.